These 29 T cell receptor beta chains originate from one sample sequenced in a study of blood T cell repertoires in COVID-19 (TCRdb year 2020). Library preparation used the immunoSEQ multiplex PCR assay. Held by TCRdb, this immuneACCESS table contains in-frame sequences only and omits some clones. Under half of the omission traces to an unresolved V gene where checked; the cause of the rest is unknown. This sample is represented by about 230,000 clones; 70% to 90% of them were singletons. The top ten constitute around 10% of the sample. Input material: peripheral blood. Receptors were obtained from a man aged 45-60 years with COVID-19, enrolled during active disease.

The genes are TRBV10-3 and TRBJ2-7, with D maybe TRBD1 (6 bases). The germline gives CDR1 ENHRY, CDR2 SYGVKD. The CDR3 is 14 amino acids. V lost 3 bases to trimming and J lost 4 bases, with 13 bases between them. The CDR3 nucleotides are TGTGCCATCAGTGATGGTCAGGGGTGGTACGAGCAGTACTTC. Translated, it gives CAISDGQGWYEQYF.

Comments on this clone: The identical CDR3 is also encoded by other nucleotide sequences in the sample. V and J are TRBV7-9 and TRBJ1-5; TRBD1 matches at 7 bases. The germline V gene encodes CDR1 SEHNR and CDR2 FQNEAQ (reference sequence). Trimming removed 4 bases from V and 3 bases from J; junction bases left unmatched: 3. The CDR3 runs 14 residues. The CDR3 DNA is TGTGCCAGCAGCTCCGGGACAGACAATCAGCCCCAGCATTTT. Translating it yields CASSSGTDNQPQHF. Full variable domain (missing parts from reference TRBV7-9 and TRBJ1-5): DTGVSQNPRHKITKRGQNVTFRCDPISEHNRLYWYRQTLGQGPEFLTYFQNEAQLEKSRLLSDRFSAERPKGSFSTLEIQRTEQGDSAMYLCASSSGTDNQPQHFGDGTRLSIL.

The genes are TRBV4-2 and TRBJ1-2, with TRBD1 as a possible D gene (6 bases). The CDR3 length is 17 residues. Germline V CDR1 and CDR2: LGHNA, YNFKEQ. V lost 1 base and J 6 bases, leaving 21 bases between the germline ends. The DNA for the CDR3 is TGTGCCAGCAGCCAAGCGCTAGCAGGGGAGATGGGTGATGGCTACACCTTC. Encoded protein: CASSQALAGEMGDGYTF.

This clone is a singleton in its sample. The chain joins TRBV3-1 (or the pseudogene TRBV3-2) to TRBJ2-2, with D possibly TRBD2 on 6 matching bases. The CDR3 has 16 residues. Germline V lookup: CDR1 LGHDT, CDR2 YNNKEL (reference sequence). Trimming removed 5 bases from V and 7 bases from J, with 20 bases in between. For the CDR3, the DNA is TGTGCCAGCAGCGACTTTAGCGGCGTACGAGGCGGGGAGCTGTTTTTT. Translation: CASSDFSGVRGGELFF.

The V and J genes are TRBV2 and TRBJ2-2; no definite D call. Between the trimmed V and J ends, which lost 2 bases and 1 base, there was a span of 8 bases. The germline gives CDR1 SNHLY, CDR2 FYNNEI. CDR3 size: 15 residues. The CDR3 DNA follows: TGTGCCAGCAGTGAAAGGTCAGGGAACACCGGGGAGCTGTTTTTT. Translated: CASSERSGNTGELFF.

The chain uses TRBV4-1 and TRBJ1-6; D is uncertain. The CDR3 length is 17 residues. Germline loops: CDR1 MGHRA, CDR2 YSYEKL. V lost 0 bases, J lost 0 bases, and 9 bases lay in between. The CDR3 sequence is CASSQDAAFSYNSPLHF. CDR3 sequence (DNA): TGCGCCAGCAGCCAAGATGCGGCTTTCTCCTATAATTCACCCCTCCACTTT.

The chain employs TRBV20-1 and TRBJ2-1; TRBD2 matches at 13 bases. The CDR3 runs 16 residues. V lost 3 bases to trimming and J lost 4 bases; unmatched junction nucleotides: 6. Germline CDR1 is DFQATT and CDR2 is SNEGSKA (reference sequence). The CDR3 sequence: CSASGLAGDQYNEQFF. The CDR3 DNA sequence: TGCAGTGCTAGTGGACTAGCGGGGGACCAATACAATGAGCAGTTCTTC.

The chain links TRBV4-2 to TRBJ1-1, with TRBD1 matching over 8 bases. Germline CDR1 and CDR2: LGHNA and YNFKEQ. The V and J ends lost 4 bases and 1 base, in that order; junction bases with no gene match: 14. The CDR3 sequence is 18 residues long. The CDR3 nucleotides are TGTGCCAGCAGCCGCCGGGGACAGGAAGCTACCCCGAACACTGAAGCTTTCTTT. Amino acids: CASSRRGQEATPNTEAFF.

Here the CDR3 reads CASSPQGGYGYTF. For the CDR3, the DNA is TGTGCCAGCAGCCCCCAAGGGGGCTATGGCTACACCTTC. V gene TRBV11-2 combines with J gene TRBJ1-2; a possible D gene is TRBD1 (6 bases). Trimming left V 5 bases short and J 4 bases short, with 11 bases between. CDR1 is SGHAT and CDR2 is FQNNGV in the germline V gene. The CDR3 spans 13 residues.

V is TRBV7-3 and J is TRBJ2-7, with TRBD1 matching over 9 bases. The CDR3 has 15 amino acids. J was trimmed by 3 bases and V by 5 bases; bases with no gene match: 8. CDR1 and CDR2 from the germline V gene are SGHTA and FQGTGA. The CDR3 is CASSLSGTGIYEQYF. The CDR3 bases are TGTGCCAGCAGCCTCTCCGGGACAGGGATCTACGAGCAGTACTTC.

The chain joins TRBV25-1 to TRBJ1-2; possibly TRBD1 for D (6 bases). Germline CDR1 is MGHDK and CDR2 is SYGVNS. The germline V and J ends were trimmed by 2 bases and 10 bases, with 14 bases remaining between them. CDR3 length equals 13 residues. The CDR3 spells CASSEQPPGDYTF. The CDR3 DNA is TGTGCCAGCAGTGAACAACCCCCAGGGGACTACACCTTC.

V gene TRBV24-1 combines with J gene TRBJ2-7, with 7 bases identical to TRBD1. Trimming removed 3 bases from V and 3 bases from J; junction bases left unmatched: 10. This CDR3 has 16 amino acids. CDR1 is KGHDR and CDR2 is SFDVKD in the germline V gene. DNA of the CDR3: TGTGCCACCAGTGATCCCGACCGGGACAGAGACTACGAGCAGTACTTC. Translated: CATSDPDRDRDYEQYF.

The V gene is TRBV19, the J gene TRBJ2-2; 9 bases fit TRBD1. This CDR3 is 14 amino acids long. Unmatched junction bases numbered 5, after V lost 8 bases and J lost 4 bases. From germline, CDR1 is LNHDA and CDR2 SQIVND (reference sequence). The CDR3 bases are TGTGCCAGTGAGGGGACAGGGTTCACCGGGGAGCTGTTTTTT. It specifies CASEGTGFTGELFF.

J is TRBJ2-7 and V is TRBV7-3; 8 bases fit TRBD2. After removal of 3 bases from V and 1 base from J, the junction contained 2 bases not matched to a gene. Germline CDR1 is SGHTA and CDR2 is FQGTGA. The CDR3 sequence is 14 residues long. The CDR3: CASSLAGGSYEQYF. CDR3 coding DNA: TGTGCCAGCAGCTTGGCGGGGGGATCCTACGAGCAGTACTTC.

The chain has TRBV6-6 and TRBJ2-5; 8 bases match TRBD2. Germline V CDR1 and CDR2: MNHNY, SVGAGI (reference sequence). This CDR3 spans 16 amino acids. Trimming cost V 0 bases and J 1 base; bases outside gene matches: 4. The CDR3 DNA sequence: TGTGCCAGCAGTTACTCCGGCGGGAGGCTCCAAGAGACCCAGTACTTC. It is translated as CASSYSGGRLQETQYF.

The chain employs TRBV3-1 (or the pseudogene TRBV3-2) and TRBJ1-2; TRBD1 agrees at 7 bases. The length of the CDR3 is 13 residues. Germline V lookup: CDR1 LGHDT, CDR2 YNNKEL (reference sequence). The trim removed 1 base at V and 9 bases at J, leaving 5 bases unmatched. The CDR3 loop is CASSQGYRGSYTF. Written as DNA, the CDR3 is TGTGCCAGCAGCCAAGGGTACAGGGGAAGCTACACCTTC.

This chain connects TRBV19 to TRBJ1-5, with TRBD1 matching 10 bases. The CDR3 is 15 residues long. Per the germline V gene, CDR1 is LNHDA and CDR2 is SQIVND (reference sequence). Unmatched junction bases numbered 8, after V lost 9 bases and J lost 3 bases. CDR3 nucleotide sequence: TGTGCCAGCACGGACAGGGGGGTTGACAATCAGCCCCAGCATTTT. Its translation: CASTDRGVDNQPQHF. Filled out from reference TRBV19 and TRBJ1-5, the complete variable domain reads DGGITQSPKYLFRKEGQNVTLSCEQNLNHDAMYWYRQDPGQGLRLIYYSQIVNDFQKGDIAEGYSVSREKKESFPLTVTSAQKNPTAFYLCASTDRGVDNQPQHFGDGTRLSIL.

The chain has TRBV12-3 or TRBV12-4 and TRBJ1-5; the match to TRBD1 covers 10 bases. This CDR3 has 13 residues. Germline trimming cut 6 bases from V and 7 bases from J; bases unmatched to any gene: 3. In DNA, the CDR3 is TGTGCCAGCAGCCGGGACAGGGGACAGCCCCAGCATTTT. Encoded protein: CASSRDRGQPQHF.

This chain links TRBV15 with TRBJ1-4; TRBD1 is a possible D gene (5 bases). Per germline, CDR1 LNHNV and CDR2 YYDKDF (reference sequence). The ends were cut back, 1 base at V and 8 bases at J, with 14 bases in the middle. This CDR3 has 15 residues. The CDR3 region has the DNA TGTGCCACCAGCAGAGTAGCGGGGGTAGGGGAAAAACTGTTTTTT. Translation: CATSRVAGVGEKLFF. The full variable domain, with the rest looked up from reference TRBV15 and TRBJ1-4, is DAMVIQNPRYQVTQFGKPVTLSCSQTLNHNVMYWYQQKSSQAPKLLFHYYDKDFNNEADTPDNFQSRRPNTSFCFLDIRSPGLGDTAMYLCATSRVAGVGEKLFFGSGTQLSVL.

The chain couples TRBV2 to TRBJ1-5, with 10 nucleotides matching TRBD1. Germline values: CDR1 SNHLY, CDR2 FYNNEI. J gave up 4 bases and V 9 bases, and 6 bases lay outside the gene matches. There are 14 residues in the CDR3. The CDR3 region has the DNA TGTGCCAGTACCCAGGACAGGGGGAATCAGCCCCAGCATTTT. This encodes CASTQDRGNQPQHF.

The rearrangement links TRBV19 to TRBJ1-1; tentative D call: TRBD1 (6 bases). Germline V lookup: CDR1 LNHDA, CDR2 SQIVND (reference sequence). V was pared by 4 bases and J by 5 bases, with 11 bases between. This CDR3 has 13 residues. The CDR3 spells CASSTIDRTEAFF. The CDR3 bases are TGTGCCAGTAGTACTATAGACAGGACTGAAGCTTTCTTT.

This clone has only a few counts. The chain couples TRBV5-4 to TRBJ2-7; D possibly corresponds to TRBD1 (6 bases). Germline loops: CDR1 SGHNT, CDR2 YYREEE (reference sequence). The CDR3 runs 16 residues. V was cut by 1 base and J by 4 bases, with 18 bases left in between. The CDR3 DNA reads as TGTGCCAGCAGCTTGATCAGGGGAACTGACCGATACGAGCAGTACTTC. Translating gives CASSLIRGTDRYEQYF. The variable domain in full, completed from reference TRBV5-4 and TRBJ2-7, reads ETGVTQSPTHLIKTRGQQVTLRCSSQSGHNTVSWYQQALGQGPQFIFQYYREEENGRGNFPPRFSGLQFPNYSSELNVNALELDDSALYLCASSLIRGTDRYEQYFGPGTRLTVT.

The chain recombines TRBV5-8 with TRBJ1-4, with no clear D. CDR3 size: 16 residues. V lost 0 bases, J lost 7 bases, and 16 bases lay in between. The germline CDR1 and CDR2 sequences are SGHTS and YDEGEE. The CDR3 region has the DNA TGTGCCAGCAGCTTGGCGGGGTCGGGTTACGGTGAAAAACTGTTTTTT. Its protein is CASSLAGSGYGEKLFF.

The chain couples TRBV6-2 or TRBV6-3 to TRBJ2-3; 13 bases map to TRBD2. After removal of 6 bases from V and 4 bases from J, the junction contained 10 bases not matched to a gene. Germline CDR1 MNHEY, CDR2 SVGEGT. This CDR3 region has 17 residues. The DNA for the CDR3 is TGTGCCAGCAGCCACGCTGGACTAGCGGGAGCATCAGATACGCAGTATTTT. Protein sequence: CASSHAGLAGASDTQYF.

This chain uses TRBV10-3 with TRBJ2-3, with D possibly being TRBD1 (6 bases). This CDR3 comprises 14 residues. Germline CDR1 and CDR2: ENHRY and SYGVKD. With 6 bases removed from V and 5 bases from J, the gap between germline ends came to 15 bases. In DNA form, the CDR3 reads TGTGCCATCAGGGAACAGGGTTCTCAAGATACGCAGTATTTT. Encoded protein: CAIREQGSQDTQYF.

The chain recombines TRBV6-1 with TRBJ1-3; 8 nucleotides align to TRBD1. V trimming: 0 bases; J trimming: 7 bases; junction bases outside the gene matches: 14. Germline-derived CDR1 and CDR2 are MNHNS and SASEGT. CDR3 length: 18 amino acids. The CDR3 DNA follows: TGTGCCAGCAGTGAAGCAATGAGGACAGGGAATAGTCGGAACACCATATATTTT. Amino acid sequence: CASSEAMRTGNSRNTIYF.

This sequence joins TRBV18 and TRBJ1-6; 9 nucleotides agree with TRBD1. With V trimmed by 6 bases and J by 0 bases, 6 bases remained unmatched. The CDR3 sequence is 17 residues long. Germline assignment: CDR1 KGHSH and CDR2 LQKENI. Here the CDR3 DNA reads TGTGCCAGCTCCCTAGGACAGGGGAGCTCCTATAATTCACCCCTCCACTTT. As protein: CASSLGQGSSYNSPLHF.

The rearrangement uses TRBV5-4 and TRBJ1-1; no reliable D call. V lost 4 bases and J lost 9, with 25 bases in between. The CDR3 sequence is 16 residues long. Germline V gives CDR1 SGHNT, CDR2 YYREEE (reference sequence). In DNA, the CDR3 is TGTGCCAGCAGCCTGGACGGGCTCGTCGGAACGGGGAAAGCTTTCTTT. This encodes CASSLDGLVGTGKAFF.

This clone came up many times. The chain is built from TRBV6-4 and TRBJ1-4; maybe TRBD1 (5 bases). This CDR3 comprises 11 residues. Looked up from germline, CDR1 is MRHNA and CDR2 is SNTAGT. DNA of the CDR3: TGTCCAGGGAGGTTGCGGGAAAAACTGTTTTTT. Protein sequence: CPGRLREKLFF.